Presented here are 12 T cell receptor beta chains from one specimen sequenced in a study of blood T cell repertoires in COVID-19. Only in-frame clones appear in the TCRdb table, and some are missing; sequencing was by immunoSEQ multiplex PCR. The data hold approximately 500,000 clones, with roughly 89% observed a single time. Input material: peripheral blood. Receptor source: a young man with COVID-19, enrolled during active disease.

This sequence joins TRBV5-4 and TRBJ2-5; 10 nucleotides match TRBD2. Germline V CDR1 and CDR2: SGHNT, YYREEE (reference sequence). This CDR3 spans 18 amino acids. The ends lost 4 bases at V and 2 bases at J; junction bases unmatched: 14. The CDR3 sequence: CASSRPGLASSGQETQYF. CDR3 sequence (DNA): TGTGCCAGCAGCCGACCGGGACTAGCGTCAAGTGGACAAGAGACCCAGTACTTC.

This chain joins TRBV30 and TRBJ2-3, with 15 positions matching TRBD2. Germline V lookup: CDR1 GTSNPN, CDR2 SVGIG (reference sequence). V shed 0 bases and J 3 bases; nucleotides not matched to a gene: 7. The CDR3 is 18 residues long. CDR3 nucleotides: TGTGCCTGGAGTGTAGGACTAGCGGGAGGGCCAAGTACAGATACGCAGTATTTT. The encoded protein is CAWSVGLAGGPSTDTQYF.

V is TRBV2 and J is TRBJ2-2, with 8 positions matching TRBD1. V gave up 3 bases and J gave up 7 bases; unmatched junction bases: 7. The germline V gene has CDR1 SNHLY and CDR2 FYNNEI. The CDR3 spans 15 residues. CDR3 DNA: TGTGCCAGCAGTGAGCAGGGGGCGCAAATCGGGGAGCTGTTTTTT. Translating it yields CASSEQGAQIGELFF.

The chain employs TRBV19 and TRBJ2-7; a possible D gene is TRBD2 (6 bases). The germline CDR1 and CDR2 sequences are LNHDA and SQIVND (reference sequence). The V end was cut by 7 bases, the J end by 6 bases, with 13 bases between. The CDR3 has 12 residues. CDR3 sequence (DNA): TGTGCCAGTACCCTTGACGGGAGCGAGCAGTACTTC. Amino acids: CASTLDGSEQYF.

Points on this clone: The DNA is left out, because the CDR3 cannot be placed on it with certainty; the CDR3 is given as TCRdb lists it. V usage is TRBV6-2 or TRBV6-3 and J usage is TRBJ1-1; the table's D call of TRBD1 was not tested on the DNA. The CDR3 is 16 amino acids long, termini counted. The germline CDR1 and CDR2 sequences are MNHEY and SVGEGT. The CDR3 loop is CASSTSTGSLNTEAFF.

This clone has just a few counts. The rearrangement links TRBV3-1 (or the pseudogene TRBV3-2) to TRBJ2-5; perhaps TRBD1 as D (6 bases). The CDR3 is 16 residues long. From germline, CDR1 is LGHDT and CDR2 YNNKEL (reference sequence). V was trimmed by 0 bases and J by 5 bases, leaving 16 bases between them. The CDR3 loop is CASSQETGTMGETQYF. The DNA for the CDR3 is TGTGCCAGCAGCCAAGAAACAGGGACGATGGGGGAGACCCAGTACTTC.

The rearrangement uses TRBV6-5 and TRBJ2-5; TRBD1 matches at 8 bases. The CDR3 has 13 amino acids. The germline V gene encodes CDR1 MNHEY and CDR2 SVGAGI. Trimming removed 7 bases from V and 4 bases from J; junction bases left unmatched: 5. The CDR3 bases are TGTGCCAGCAAAACAGGGGGTTTAGAGACCCAGTACTTC. The encoded protein is CASKTGGLETQYF.

V is TRBV24-1 and J is TRBJ2-1, with a tentative D call TRBD1 (6 bases). This CDR3 is built from 14 residues. The germline V gene has CDR1 KGHDR and CDR2 SFDVKD. Trimming removed 7 bases from V and 0 bases from J, with 9 bases in between. CDR3: CATSGTYSYNEQFF. The CDR3 bases are TGTGCCACCAGCGGGACATACTCCTACAATGAGCAGTTCTTC.

J is TRBJ2-5 and V is TRBV2; 9 nucleotides agree with TRBD2. V shed 8 bases and J 3 bases; nucleotides not matched to a gene: 19. Germline assignment: CDR1 SNHLY and CDR2 FYNNEI. The CDR3 totals 18 residues. CDR3 sequence: CASVGVWGASGKEETQYF. The CDR3 coding sequence is TGTGCCAGCGTGGGGGTGTGGGGTGCTAGCGGGAAAGAAGAGACCCAGTACTTC.

The chain joins TRBV5-1 to TRBJ1-5; D uncertain. V lost 7 bases and J lost 9, with 5 bases in between. This CDR3 spans 9 amino acids. From germline, CDR1 is SGHRS and CDR2 YFSETQ. The CDR3: CASLPPQHF. CDR3 coding DNA: TGCGCCAGCCTTCCGCCCCAGCATTTT. Variable domain in full (rest from reference TRBV5-1 and TRBJ1-5): KAGVTQTPRYLIKTRGQQVTLSCSPISGHRSVSWYQQTPGQGLQFLFEYFSETQRNKGNFPGRFSGRQFSNSRSEMNVSTLELGDSALYLCASLPPQHFGDGTRLSIL.

The J gene is TRBJ2-2, the V gene TRBV18, with 8 bases fitting TRBD1. The trim removed 1 base at V and 5 bases at J, leaving 12 bases unmatched. CDR1 is KGHSH and CDR2 is LQKENI in the germline V gene. The CDR3 consists of 18 residues. CDR3: CASSPRARPGGATGELFF. The CDR3, as DNA: TGTGCCAGCTCACCACGCGCCAGACCAGGGGGCGCGACCGGGGAGCTGTTTTTT.

This chain links TRBV5-1 with TRBJ2-1; D perhaps matches TRBD1 (6 bases). Per the germline V gene, CDR1 is SGHRS and CDR2 is YFSETQ. Trimming took off 3 bases at V and 0 bases at J, with 10 bases between the two ends. The CDR3 runs to 15 residues. In nucleotides, the CDR3 is TGCGCCAGCAGCTCCGTGGGGGCCTCCTACAATGAGCAGTTCTTC. It codes for CASSSVGASYNEQFF.